This TCR beta chain was retrieved from a study of blood T cell repertoires in COVID-19 (TCRdb year 2020). About the study as a whole: Collaborator samples came from the United States, Italy and Spain and covered acute and convalescent phases of COVID-19. The dataset comprised deeply sampled blood TCRbeta repertoires from subjects exposed to, actively infected with, or recovered from COVID-19. The samples were drawn from two sources: the first 160 participants of the ongoing ImmuneRACE study, and over 950 subjects contributed by 6 global collaborators. The material from the prospective study consisted of cDNA or gDNA derived from T cells, B-cell-depleted T cells, or PBMCs. The repertoires were made available in a free public database intended to serve as a resource for research on the immune response to SARS-CoV-2. Where available, HLA class I and class II types were obtained from metadata supplied by the sample provider rather than from assay-based typing. A de-identified subject ID, COVID-19 status, age in years and sex were almost always included in the sample metadata. Points the paper makes about the study in general: The quantity of clinical and demographic metadata differed by source and by participant and was supplied without curation.

About this clone: No antigen is known for it. Base qualities were left out, and no much larger clone turns up one base away.

Relative to germline, V is missing 3 bases and J is missing 11 bases, with 9 bases of the junction outside any gene match. As encoded in the germline V gene (reference sequence), CDR1 is LNHDA while CDR2 is SQIVND. The CDR3 contains 13 residues, cysteine and phenylalanine counted. Solely the CDR3 DNA is kept, with 39 bases framed from the first base. TCRbeta CDR3 regions were amplified from genomic DNA using the immunoSEQ Assay, a bias-controlled multiplex PCR. From the authors' description of their analysis: Nucleated cell counts per sample were estimated from amplification of reference gene primers within the assay. To quantify the absolute abundance of each unique TCRbeta CDR3 rearrangement, sequence reads were collapsed and filtered. For each sample, productive Simpson clonality was calculated by taking the square root of Simpson's diversity index across productive rearrangements. The table was pulled from immuneACCESS by TCRdb, which kept in-frame rearrangements only. Such tables lose some clones; where checked, under half of the loss comes from unresolved V genes, and the rest has no known cause. V and J calls and clone size follow that table, whereas D and trimming were derived from the DNA. Counted in this sample were over 200,000 clones; 86% of them appeared once. Roughly 10% of the sample is taken by the ten largest.

At one collaborating source in Seattle, patients were enrolled during active infection and were followed longitudinally through the course of disease. The collaborating institutions used their own protocols to collect whole blood in K2EDTA tubes. For TCRbeta analysis, collaborator samples were shipped as frozen whole blood, as isolated PBMCs, or as DNA extracted from either sample type. The receptor comes from a man aged 50 or older with COVID-19, enrolled during active disease. Rearrangement joined TRBV19 to TRBJ1-1, and TRBD1 matches 7 of the central bases. What was sequenced was peripheral blood. The DNA sequence follows: TGTGCCAGTAGTATGGAGACAGGGCTGAAGGCTTTCTTT. Its translation reads: CASSMETGLKAFF.